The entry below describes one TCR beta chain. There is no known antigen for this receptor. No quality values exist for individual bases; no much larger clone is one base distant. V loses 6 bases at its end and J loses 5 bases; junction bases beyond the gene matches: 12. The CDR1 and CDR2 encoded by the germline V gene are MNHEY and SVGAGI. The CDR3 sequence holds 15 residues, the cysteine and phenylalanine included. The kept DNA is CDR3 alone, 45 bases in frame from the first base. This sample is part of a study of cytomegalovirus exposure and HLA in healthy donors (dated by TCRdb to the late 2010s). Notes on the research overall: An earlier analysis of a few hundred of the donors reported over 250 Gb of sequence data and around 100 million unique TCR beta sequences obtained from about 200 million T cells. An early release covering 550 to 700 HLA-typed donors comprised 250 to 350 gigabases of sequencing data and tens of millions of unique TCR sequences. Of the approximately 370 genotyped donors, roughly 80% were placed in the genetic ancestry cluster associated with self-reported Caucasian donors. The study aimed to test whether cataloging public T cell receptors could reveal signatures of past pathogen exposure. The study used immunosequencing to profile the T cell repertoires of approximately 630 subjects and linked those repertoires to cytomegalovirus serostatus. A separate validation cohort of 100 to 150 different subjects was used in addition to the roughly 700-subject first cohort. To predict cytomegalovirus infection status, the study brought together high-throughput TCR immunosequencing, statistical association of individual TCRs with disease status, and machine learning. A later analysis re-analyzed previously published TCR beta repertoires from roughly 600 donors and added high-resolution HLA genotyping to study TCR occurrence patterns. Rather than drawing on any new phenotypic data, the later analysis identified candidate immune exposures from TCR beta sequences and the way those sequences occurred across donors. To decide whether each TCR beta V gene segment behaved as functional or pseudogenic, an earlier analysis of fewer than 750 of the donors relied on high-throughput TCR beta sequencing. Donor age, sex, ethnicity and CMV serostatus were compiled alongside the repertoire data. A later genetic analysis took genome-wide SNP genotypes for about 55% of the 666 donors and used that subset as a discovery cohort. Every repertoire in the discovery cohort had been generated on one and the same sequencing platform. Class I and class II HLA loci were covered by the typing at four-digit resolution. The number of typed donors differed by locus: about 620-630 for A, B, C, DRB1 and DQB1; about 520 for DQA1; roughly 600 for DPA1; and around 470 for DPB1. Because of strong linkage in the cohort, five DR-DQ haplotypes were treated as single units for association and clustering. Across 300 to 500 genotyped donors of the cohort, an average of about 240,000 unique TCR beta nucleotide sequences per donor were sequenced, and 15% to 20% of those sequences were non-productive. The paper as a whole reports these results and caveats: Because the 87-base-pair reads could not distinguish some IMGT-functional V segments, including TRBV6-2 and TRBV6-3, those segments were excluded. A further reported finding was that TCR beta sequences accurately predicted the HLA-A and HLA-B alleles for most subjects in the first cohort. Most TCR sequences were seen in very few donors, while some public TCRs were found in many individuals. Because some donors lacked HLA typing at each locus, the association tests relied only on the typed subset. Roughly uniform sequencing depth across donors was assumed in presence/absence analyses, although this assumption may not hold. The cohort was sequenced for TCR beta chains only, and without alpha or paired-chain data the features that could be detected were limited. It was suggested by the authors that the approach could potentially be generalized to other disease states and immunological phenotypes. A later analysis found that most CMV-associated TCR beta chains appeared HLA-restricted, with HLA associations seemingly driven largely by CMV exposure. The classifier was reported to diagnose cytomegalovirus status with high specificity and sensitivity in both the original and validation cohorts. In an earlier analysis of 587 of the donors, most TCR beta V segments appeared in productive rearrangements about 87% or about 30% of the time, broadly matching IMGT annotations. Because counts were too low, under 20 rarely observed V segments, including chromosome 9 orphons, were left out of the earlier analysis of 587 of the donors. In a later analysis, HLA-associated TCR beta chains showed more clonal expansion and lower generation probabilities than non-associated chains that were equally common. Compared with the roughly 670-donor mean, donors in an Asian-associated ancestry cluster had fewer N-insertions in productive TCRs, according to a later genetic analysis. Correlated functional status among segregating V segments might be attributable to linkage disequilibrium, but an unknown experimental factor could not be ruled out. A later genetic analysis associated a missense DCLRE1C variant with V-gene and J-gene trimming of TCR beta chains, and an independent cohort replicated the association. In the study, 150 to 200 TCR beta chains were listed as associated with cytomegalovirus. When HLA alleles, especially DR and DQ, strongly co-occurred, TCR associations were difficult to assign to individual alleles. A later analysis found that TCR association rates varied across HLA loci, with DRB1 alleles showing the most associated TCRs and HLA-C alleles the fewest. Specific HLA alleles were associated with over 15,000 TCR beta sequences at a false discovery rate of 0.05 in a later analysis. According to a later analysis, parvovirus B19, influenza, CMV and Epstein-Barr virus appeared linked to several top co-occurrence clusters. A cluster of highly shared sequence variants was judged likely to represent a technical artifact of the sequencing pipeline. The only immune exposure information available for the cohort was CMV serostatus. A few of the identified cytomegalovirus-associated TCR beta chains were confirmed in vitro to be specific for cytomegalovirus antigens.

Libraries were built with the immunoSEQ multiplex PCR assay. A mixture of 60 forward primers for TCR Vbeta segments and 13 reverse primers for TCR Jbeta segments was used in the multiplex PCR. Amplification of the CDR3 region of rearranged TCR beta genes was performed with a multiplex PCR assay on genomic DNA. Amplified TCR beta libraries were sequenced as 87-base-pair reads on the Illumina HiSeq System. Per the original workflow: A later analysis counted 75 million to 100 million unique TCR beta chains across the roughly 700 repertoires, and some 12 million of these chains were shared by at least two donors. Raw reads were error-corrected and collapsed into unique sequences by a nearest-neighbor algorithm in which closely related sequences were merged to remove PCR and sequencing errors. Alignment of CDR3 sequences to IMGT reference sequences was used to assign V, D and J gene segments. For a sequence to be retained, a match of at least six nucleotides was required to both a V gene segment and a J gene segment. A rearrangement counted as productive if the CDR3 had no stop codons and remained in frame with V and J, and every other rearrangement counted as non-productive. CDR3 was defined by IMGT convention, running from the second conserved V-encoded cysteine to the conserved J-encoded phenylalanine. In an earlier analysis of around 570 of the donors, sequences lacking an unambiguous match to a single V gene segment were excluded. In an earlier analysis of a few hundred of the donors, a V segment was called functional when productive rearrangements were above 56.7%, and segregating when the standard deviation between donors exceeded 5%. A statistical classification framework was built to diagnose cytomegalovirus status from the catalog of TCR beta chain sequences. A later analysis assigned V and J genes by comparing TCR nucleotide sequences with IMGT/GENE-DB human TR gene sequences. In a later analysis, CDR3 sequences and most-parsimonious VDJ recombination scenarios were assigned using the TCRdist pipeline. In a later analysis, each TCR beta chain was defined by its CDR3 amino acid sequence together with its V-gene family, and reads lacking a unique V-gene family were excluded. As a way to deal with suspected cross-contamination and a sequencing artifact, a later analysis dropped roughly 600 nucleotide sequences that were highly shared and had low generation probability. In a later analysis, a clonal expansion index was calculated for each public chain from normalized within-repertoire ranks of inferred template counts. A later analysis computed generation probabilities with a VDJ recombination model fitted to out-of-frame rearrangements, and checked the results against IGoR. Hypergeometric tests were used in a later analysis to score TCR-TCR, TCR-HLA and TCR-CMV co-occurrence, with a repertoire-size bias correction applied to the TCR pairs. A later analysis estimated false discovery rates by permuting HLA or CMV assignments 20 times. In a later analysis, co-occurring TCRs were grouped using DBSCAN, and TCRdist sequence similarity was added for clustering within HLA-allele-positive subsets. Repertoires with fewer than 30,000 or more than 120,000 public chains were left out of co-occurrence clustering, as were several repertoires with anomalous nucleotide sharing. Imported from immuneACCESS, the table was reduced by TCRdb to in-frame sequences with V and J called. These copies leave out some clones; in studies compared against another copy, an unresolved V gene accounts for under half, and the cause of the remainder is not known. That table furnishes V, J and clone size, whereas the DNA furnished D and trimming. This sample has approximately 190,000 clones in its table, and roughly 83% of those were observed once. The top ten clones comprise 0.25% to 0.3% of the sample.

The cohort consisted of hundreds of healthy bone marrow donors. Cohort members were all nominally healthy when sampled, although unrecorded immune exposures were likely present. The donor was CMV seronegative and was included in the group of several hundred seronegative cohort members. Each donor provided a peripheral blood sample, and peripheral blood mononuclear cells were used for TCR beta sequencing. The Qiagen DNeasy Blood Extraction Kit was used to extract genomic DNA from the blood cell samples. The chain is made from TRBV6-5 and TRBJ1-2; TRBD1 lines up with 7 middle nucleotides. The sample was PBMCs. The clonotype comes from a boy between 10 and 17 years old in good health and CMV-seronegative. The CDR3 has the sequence CASSPTRTGPYGYTF. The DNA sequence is TGTGCCAGCAGCCCAACCCGGACAGGACCTTATGGCTACACCTTC.